The clone carrying this T cell receptor beta chain was found a few times. Its target is not known. These data belong to a study of identical twins' blood T cells. General study results and limits: Shared CDR3 clonotype counts tracked mainly the product of cloneset sizes. Environmental influences on twin similarity could not be excluded.

A previously described protocol, modified, built RNA-based TCR cDNA libraries. TCRdb independently ran MiXCR on the 5' RACE reads; one entry per CDR3 protein. The sample includes fewer than 450,000 distinct CDR3 sequences, roughly 27% of them seen just once. Trimming stripped 6 bases from V and 4 bases from J, with 10 bases between. The V gene's germline CDR1 is DFQATT and CDR2 SNEGSKA (reference sequence). The CDR3 runs to 12 residues. Material: PBMCs. The sequence came from a woman between 18 and 55 years old in good health. This rearrangement joins TRBV20-1 to TRBJ1-3, with a possible D match to TRBD1 (6 bases). The CDR3 DNA is TGCAGTGCCAGGGACATCGGAAACACCATATATTTT. This translates into CSARDIGNTIYF.